This T cell receptor beta chain was observed in a study of response to subunit inactivated influenza vaccine. Whole-study results and caveats: Authors suggested each seasonal flu vaccination may recruit only limited numbers of new T cells.

MiXCR, run by TCRdb on the RT-PCR reads, gives a single entry per CDR3 protein. The data show approximately 490,000 distinct CDR3 sequences, roughly 7.6% seen once. This clonotype showed up just a few times. The target antigen is unknown. CDR1 and CDR2 (germline): SGDLS, YYNGEE. This CDR3 is 12 amino acids long. The germline V and J ends were trimmed by 7 bases and 5 bases, with 12 bases remaining between them. The gene calls are TRBV9 and TRBJ1-2; D uncertain. The starting material was PBMCs from blood, obtained 23 to 25 months after vaccination. This TCR was sampled from a man between 50 and 69 years old who received an inactivated influenza vaccine. The CDR3 protein is CASHEWGYGYTF. CDR3 nucleotide sequence: TGTGCCAGCCACGAGTGGGGATATGGCTACACCTTC.